Below are 9 T cell receptor beta chains sequenced from a single sample in a study of CD8+CD57+ T cells in acquired aplastic anemia. Genomic DNA templated the TCR beta VDJ and CDR3 profiling. TCRdb re-called the reads with MiXCR, one entry per CDR3 protein. This sample has approximately 70,000 distinct CDR3 sequences, with around 55% found just once. The specimen sequenced was sorted CD4+, CD8+, or CD8+CD57+ T cells (not recorded which) from PBMCs. Source of these receptors: a human donor in good health, serving as a control.

Judged by abundance, this clonotype is medium-sized. The rearrangement links TRBV2 to TRBJ2-6, with no clear D. The CDR3 spans 15 residues. Trimming removed 4 bases at V and 4 bases at J, with 11 bases between. Germline assignment: CDR1 SNHLY and CDR2 FYNNEI. The CDR3 nucleotides read TGTGCCAGCAGTGTCTGGCGTTCGGGGGCCAACGTCCTGACTTTC. As protein: CASSVWRSGANVLTF.

This clonotype was seen many times. Sequence at one end of the junction differs from germline and may be a read error. The chain employs TRBV30 and TRBJ2-7; D may be TRBD2 (6 bases). The germline CDR1 and CDR2 sequences are GTSNPN and SVGIG (reference sequence). The CDR3 contains 15 residues. DNA for the CDR3: TGTGCCTGGGGTGTATCTTACGGGAGACGCTACGAGCAGTACTTC. Translating gives CAWGVSYGRRYEQYF.

Comments on this clonotype: An end of the junction does not agree with germline; a read error may underlie this. This rearrangement joins TRBV7-7 to TRBJ2-2, with D maybe TRBD1 (6 bases). There are 16 residues in the CDR3. CDR1 and CDR2 from the germline V gene are SSHAT and FNYEAQ (reference sequence). In DNA form, the CDR3 reads TGTGCTAGCAGCCCAAGAGGGGGACAAGACACCGGGGAGCTGTTTTTT. It specifies CASSPRGGQDTGELFF.

V is TRBV11-1 and J is TRBJ2-1; D perhaps matches TRBD2 (7 bases). This CDR3 has 17 residues. Germline assignment: CDR1 SGHAT and CDR2 FQDESV (reference sequence). Between the trimmed V and J ends, which lost 0 bases and 5 bases, there was a span of 17 bases. The CDR3 bases are TGTGCCAGCAGCTTAGCGGATCGGGGGGCCGCGCACAATGAGCAGTTCTTC. Protein sequence: CASSLADRGAAHNEQFF.

This clonotype was counted between two and nine times. The CDR3 coding sequence is TGCAGCGTTGAGTCTAGCGGGAGTAGGGAGCTGTTTTTT. Amino acid sequence: CSVESSGSRELFF. V and J are TRBV29-1 and TRBJ2-2, with 10 bases fitting TRBD2. The germline gives CDR1 SQVTM, CDR2 ANQGSEA. Trimming at V came to 3 bases and at J to 9 bases, leaving 4 bases not matched to a gene. The CDR3 runs 13 residues.

This clonotype has at least ten counts. The chain is built from TRBV2 and TRBJ1-2; 8 bases are a match to TRBD1. CDR3 length equals 13 residues. V lost 9 bases and J lost 5; bases outside the gene matches: 8. Germline assignment: CDR1 SNHLY and CDR2 FYNNEI. CDR3 DNA sequence: TGTGCCAGAACCGGGACAGGCACATATGGCTACACCTTC. It encodes CARTGTGTYGYTF. Full variable domain (outside the CDR3, taken from reference TRBV2 and TRBJ1-2): EPEVTQTPSHQVTQMGQEVILRCVPISNHLYFYWYRQILGQKVEFLVSFYNNEISEKSEIFDDQFSVERPDGSNFTLKIRSTKLEDSAMYFCARTGTGTYGYTFGSGTRLTVV.

The rearrangement links TRBV25-1 to TRBJ2-3; 7 bases align to TRBD2. Trimming cost V 4 bases and J 1 base; bases outside gene matches: 2. The CDR3 contains 14 residues. Germline V gene sequence: CDR1 MGHDK, CDR2 SYGVNS. The CDR3 DNA reads TGTGCCAGCAGTGGCCGGGGGGGCACAGATACGCAGTATTTT. Translated, it gives CASSGRGGTDTQYF.

The V gene is TRBV24-1, the J gene TRBJ2-3, with no clear D. Deletions cut 4 bases from V and 11 bases from J, with 12 bases between. Germline assignment: CDR1 KGHDR and CDR2 SFDVKD. The CDR3 extends over 12 amino acids. This CDR3 reads CATSDFYLRQYF. In DNA, the CDR3 is TGTGCCACCAGTGACTTTTATCTCAGGCAGTATTTT.

This clonotype was counted at least ten times. The chain employs TRBV5-1 and TRBJ2-7; 10 bases line up with TRBD1. The junction had 9 bases not matched to a gene; V was cut back by 3 bases and J by 6 bases. The germline V gene encodes CDR1 SGHRS and CDR2 YFSETQ. The CDR3 is 15 residues long. The CDR3 DNA follows: TGCGCCAGCAGCTACTCGGACAGGGGGTGGGGCGAGCAGTACTTC. This encodes CASSYSDRGWGEQYF.